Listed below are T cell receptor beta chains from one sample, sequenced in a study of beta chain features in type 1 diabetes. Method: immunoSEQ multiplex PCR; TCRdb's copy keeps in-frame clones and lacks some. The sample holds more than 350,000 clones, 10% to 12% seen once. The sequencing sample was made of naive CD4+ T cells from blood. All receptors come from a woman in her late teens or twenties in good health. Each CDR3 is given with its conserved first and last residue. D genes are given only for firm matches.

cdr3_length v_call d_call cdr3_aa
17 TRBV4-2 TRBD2 CASSSGTSGDLYNEQFF
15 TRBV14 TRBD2 CASSHLAGVPVEQFF
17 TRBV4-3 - CASSQHLRRQSSYEQYF
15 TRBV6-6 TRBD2 CASILRTSGNNEQFF
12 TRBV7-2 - CASSFQGYGYTF
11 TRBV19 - CASRKNYEQYF
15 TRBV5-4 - CASSSPAGQTGELFF
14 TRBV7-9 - CASSLGFTGETQYF
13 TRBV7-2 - CASSLSPASGQYF
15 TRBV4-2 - CASTRSDRTNTEAFF
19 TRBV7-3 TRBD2 CASSLLPSGRPSSYNEQFF
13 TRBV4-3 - CASSQGVFDEQFF
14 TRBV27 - CASSLFGKGNTIYF
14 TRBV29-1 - CSVEEGGIQETQYF
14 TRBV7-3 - CASSVFGTPYGYTF
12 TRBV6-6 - CASSYSNEKLFF
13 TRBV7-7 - CASSTGLNNEQFF
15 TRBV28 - CASSLQPRGVGFLHF
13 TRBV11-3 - CASSMRGGEPQHF
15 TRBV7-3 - CASSLMPGPGNGYTF
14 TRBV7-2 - CASSFREPYNEQFF
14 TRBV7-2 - CASSPGRLAGELFF